A selection of T cell receptor beta chains follows, all from one sample in a study of blood T cell repertoires in COVID-19. Profiled with immunoSEQ multiplex PCR; TCRdb holds only in-frame clones, not every one. The table includes 210,000 or so clones, less than 90% detected once. The sequencing input was peripheral blood. These receptors were obtained from a woman aged 80 or older with active or convalescent COVID-19. Each CDR3 is given without its conserved first and last residue. Fields, in order: V gene, J gene, CDR3 protein.

>TRBV5-1|TRBJ1-3
ASSQGQGANTIY
>TRBV5-1|TRBJ1-3
ASSLVAGDSGNTIY
>TRBV21-1|TRBJ2-5
ASSKRRTGRETQY
>TRBV5-1|TRBJ2-2
ASSLSGVFGELF
>TRBV29-1|TRBJ1-2
SVGASAYGYT
>TRBV6-5|TRBJ2-1
ASSSLGQNNEQF
>TRBV14|TRBJ1-1
ASSQDTGRDTEAF
>TRBV5-6|TRBJ2-1
ASSQSSGPPYNEQF
>TRBV6-5|TRBJ1-1
ASSYRGRYAF
>TRBV15|TRBJ2-3
ATSRLEAGDTQY
>TRBV6-2/TRBV6-3|TRBJ2-6
ASSSALPGANVLT
>TRBV7-8|TRBJ2-1
ASSLREYNEQF
>TRBV24-1|TRBJ2-4
ATSDSPREINIQY
>TRBV5-1|TRBJ2-1
ASSLGLRVINEQF
>TRBV28|TRBJ1-1
ASWQGYTEAF
>TRBV7-2|TRBJ2-5
ASSQGQQETQY
>TRBV18|TRBJ1-5
ASSPGQYQPQH
>TRBV28|TRBJ2-4
ASSLAKNIQY
>TRBV14|TRBJ2-3
ASSQEVRPSGIIDTQY
>TRBV7-2|TRBJ1-5
ASSLRGNNQPQH
>TRBV19|TRBJ2-1
ASILAGGCDEQF
>TRBV25-1|TRBJ1-3
ASKGGQGRGGNTIY
>TRBV19|TRBJ2-1
ASSRGLAGTLPSSYNEQF
>TRBV5-1|TRBJ2-5
ASSWQTSGVETQY
>TRBV15|TRBJ1-2
ATSRDDGGYYGYT
>TRBV24-1|TRBJ1-2
ATSDPKTGSYGYT
>TRBV15|TRBJ2-2
ATRRAGTIVGELF
>TRBV19|TRBJ2-3
ASRTTGGTDTQY
>TRBV7-2|TRBJ1-1
ASSLRQGGEAF
>TRBV7-2|TRBJ1-1
ASSLVGHGDTEAF
>TRBV18|TRBJ1-5
ASSPTGNSNQPQH
>TRBV5-1|TRBJ1-2
ASGQGNYGYT
>TRBV5-4|TRBJ1-4
ASSLAVTGSNEKLF
>TRBV18|TRBJ1-1
ASSGGGTEAF
>TRBV20-1|TRBJ1-2
SASPDTGYGYT
>TRBV6-5|TRBJ2-2
ASHLTGNTGELF
>TRBV3-1/TRBV3-2|TRBJ2-7
ASRRSLADTLEQY
>TRBV18|TRBJ1-3
ASSPARDSGNTIY
>TRBV6-5|TRBJ1-1
ASSYSLGRNTEAF
>TRBV2|TRBJ1-5
ASTNRGAGNQPQH
>TRBV27|TRBJ1-2
ASSKGTGGLGSLFGYT
>TRBV7-8|TRBJ2-7
ASSRGTGDWNSYEQY
>TRBV10-1|TRBJ2-1
ASSETTNEQF
>TRBV2|TRBJ1-5
ASSDVSNQPQH
>TRBV6-1|TRBJ1-1
ASSEAGGDTEAF
>TRBV19|TRBJ1-5
ASSIPRDRGGNQPQH
>TRBV2|TRBJ2-7
ASTAERGDYEQY
>TRBV7-8|TRBJ2-1
ASSLGLAGNNEQF
>TRBV18|TRBJ1-6
ASSPDGVSPLH
>TRBV13|TRBJ2-7
ASSLREGYEQY
>TRBV4-3|TRBJ2-3
ASSLTGAGGREDTQY
>TRBV28|TRBJ2-2
ASSDRATGELF
>TRBV6-5|TRBJ2-2
ASSYDIAGSTGELF
>TRBV9|TRBJ2-5
ASSVLAEETQY
>TRBV27|TRBJ2-7
ASSSLVNEQY